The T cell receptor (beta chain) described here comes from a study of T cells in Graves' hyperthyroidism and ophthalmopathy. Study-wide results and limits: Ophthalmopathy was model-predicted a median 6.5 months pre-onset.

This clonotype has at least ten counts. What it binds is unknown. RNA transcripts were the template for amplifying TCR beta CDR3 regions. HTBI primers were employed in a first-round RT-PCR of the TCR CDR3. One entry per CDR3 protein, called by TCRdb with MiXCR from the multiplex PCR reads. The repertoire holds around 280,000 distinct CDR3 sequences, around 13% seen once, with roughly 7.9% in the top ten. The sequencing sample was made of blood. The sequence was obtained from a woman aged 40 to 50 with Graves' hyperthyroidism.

The CDR3 loop is CATSVSRAADTQYF. The CDR3 coding sequence is TGTGCCACCAGTGTGAGCAGGGCTGCAGATACGCAGTATTTT. This rearrangement joins TRBV24-1 to TRBJ2-3; tentative D call: TRBD1 (5 bases). Germline V gene sequence: CDR1 KGHDR, CDR2 SFDVKD. With 5 bases removed from V and 4 bases from J, the gap between germline ends came to 12 bases. The CDR3 length is 14 residues.